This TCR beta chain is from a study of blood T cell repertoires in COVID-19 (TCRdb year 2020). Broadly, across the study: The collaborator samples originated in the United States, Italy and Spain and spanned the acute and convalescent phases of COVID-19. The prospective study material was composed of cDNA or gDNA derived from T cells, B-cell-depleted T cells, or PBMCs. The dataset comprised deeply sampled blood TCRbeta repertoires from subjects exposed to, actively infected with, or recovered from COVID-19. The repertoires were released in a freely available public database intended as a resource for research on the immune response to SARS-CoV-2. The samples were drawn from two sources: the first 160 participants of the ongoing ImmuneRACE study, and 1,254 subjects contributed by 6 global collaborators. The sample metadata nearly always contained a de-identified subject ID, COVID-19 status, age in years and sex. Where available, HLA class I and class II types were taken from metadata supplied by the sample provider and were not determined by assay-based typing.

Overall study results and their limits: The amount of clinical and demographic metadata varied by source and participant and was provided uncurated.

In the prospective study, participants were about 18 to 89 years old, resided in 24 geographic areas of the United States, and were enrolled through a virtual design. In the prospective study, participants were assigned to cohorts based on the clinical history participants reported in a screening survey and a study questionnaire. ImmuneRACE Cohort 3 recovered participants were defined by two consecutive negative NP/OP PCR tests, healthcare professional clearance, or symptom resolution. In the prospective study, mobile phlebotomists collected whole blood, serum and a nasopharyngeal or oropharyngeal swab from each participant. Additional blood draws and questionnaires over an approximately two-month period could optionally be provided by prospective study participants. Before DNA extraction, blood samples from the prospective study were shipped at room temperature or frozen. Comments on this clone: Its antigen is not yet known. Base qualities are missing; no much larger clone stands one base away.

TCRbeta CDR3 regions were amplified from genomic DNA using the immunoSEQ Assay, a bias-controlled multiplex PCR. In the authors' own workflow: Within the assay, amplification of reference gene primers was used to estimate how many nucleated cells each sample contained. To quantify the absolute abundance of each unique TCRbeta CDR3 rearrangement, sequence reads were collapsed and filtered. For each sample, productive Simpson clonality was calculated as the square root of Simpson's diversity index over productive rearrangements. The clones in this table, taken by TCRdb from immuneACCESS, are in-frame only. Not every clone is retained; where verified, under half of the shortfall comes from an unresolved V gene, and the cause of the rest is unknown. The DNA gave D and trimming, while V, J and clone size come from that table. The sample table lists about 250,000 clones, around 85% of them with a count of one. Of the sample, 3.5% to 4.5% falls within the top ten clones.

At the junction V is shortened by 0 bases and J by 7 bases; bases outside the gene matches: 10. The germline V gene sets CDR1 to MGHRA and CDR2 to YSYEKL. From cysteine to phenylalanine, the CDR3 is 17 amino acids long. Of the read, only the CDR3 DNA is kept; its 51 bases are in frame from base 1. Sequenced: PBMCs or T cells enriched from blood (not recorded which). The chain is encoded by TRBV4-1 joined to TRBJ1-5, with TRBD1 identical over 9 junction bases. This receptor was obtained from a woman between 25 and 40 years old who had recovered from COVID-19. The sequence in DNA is TGCGCCAGCAGCCAAGAAGGGGAAACAGGGGGCCGGCAGCCCCAGCATTTT. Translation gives CASSQEGETGGRQPQHF.